Below, 19 T cell receptor beta chains from the same sample are listed, as sequenced in a study of blood T cells in healthy people across ages (dated by TCRdb to the mid-2010s). Library prep was done by 5' RACE. The sample was run on an Illumina HiSeq 2500. A second roughly 7 to 12 cycle PCR used a sample-barcoded 5' primer and a J-beta primer mix. Through fastp at Q25 and MiXCR, TCRdb rebuilt clones from the public reads, retaining in-frame beta chains. Merged by CDR3 protein, the rows form single entries marked with the most common genes and DNA. The sample records about 670,000 distinct CDR3 sequences, around 41% of which are singletons. The top ten constitute around 32% of the sample. The source material was blood. Source of these receptors: a man older than 75 in good health.

This clonotype occurred many times. The rearrangement links TRBV20-1 to TRBJ2-7; TRBD2 agrees at 11 bases. CDR1 and CDR2 from the germline V gene are DFQATT and SNEGSKA (reference sequence). This CDR3 has 16 amino acids. V trimming: 6 bases; J trimming: 0 bases; junction bases outside the gene matches: 10. CDR3 in amino acids: CSAPPRTSGYSYEQYF. CDR3 nucleotides: TGCAGTGCCCCCCCCAGGACTAGCGGGTACTCCTACGAGCAGTACTTC.

This clonotype was detected only a few times. J is TRBJ2-3 and V is TRBV25-1, with 10 bases fitting TRBD2. Germline loops: CDR1 MGHDK, CDR2 SYGVNS. J gave up 0 bases and V 6 bases, and 3 bases lay outside the gene matches. CDR3 length: 15 amino acids. The CDR3 region is CASRTSGWSTDTQYF. In DNA form, the CDR3 reads TGTGCCAGCAGGACTAGCGGGTGGAGCACAGATACGCAGTATTTT.

For the CDR3, the DNA is TGTGCCATCAGTGATGAGTCAGGGCGTAGGTACGAGCAGTACTTC. It is translated as CAISDESGRRYEQYF. The chain recombines TRBV10-3 with TRBJ2-7, with D possibly being TRBD1 (5 bases). CDR1 and CDR2 (germline): ENHRY, SYGVKD. Trimming shortened V by 3 bases and J by 4 bases, and 16 bases separated the two germline ends. This CDR3 spans 15 amino acids.

The chain is built from TRBV7-2 and TRBJ2-1; 7 bases align to TRBD1. The ends lost 3 bases at V and 7 bases at J; junction bases unmatched: 6. The germline gives CDR1 SGHTA, CDR2 FQGNSA. CDR3 length: 14 amino acids. Here the CDR3 DNA reads TGTGCCAGCAGCTTTTACAGGGGCGAGAATGAGCAGTTCTTC. As protein: CASSFYRGENEQFF.

The table lists this clonotype with a count of one. The germline gene is not matched at one end of the junction; a read error may be the cause. The rearrangement uses TRBV11-2 and TRBJ2-7; 12 positions agree with TRBD2. Germline V gene sequence: CDR1 SGHAT, CDR2 FQNNGV. The length of the CDR3 is 17 residues. The CDR3, as DNA: TGTGCCAGCAGCTTCGGGACTAGCGGGTGGAGCTCCTACAAGCAGTACTTC. It yields the protein CASSFGTSGWSSYKQYF.

This clonotype has just a few counts. The chain has TRBV5-1 and TRBJ1-5, with 8 bases identical to TRBD1. V shed 1 base, J shed 6 bases, and the junction held 9 bases outside the gene matches. In germline, CDR1 is SGHRS, CDR2 YFSETQ. The CDR3 runs to 16 residues. The CDR3 reads CASSLSGGANGQPQHF. In nucleotides, the CDR3 is TGCGCCAGCAGCTTGTCAGGGGGCGCAAATGGTCAGCCCCAGCATTTT.

This sequence joins TRBV6-2 or TRBV6-3 and TRBJ1-2; D is ambiguous. Trimming removed 3 bases at V and 4 bases at J, with 6 bases between. Per the germline V gene, CDR1 is MNHEY and CDR2 is SVGEGT. The CDR3 spans 12 residues. CDR3 sequence reads: CASSYAVYGYTF. DNA for the CDR3: TGTGCCAGCAGTTATGCCGTCTATGGCTACACCTTC.

This clonotype was seen only a few times. This chain links TRBV20-1 with TRBJ2-7; TRBD2 aligns across 12 bases. Per germline, CDR1 DFQATT and CDR2 SNEGSKA (reference sequence). Losses at the gene ends were 6 bases for V and 2 bases for J; bases not matched to a gene: 5. The CDR3 has 14 amino acids. CDR3 DNA sequence: TGCAGTGCACCCCCTAGCGGGAGGGCCTACGAGCAGTACTTC. This sequence encodes CSAPPSGRAYEQYF.

The chain is built from TRBV6-6 and TRBJ2-7; 9 bases align to TRBD1. The junction had 8 bases not matched to a gene; V was cut back by 2 bases and J by 0 bases. Germline V gene lookup returns CDR1 MNHNY and CDR2 SVGAGI (reference sequence). The CDR3 totals 17 residues. The CDR3 loop is CASSYGRGGQGSYEQYF. The CDR3 DNA reads as TGTGCCAGCAGTTACGGGAGAGGGGGACAGGGCTCCTACGAGCAGTACTTC.

The chain has TRBV4-2 and TRBJ2-1; TRBD2 aligns across 12 bases. The germline gives CDR1 LGHNA, CDR2 YNFKEQ. The CDR3 runs to 15 residues. Trimming at V came to 0 bases and at J to 9 bases, leaving 3 bases not matched to a gene. CDR3 in amino acids: CASSQELAGGTEQFF. CDR3 coding DNA: TGTGCCAGCAGCCAAGAGCTAGCGGGAGGGACTGAGCAGTTCTTC.

The V gene is TRBV16, the J gene TRBJ1-2, with D possibly matching TRBD1 (6 bases). This CDR3 region has 15 residues. The V gene's germline CDR1 is KGHSY and CDR2 FQNENV. V lost 4 bases to trimming and J lost 4 bases, with 16 bases between them. CDR3 sequence: CASSPSSGEGYGYTF. CDR3 nucleotides: TGTGCCAGCAGCCCATCATCAGGGGAGGGCTATGGCTACACCTTC.

CDR3 region: CASGTGAGEKLFF. CDR3 coding DNA: TGCGCCAGCGGGACAGGGGCCGGAGAAAAACTGTTTTTT. The chain couples TRBV5-1 to TRBJ1-4, with 10 bases identical to TRBD1. Trimming at V came to 7 bases and at J to 8 bases, leaving 5 bases not matched to a gene. The CDR3 covers 13 residues. The germline gives CDR1 SGHRS, CDR2 YFSETQ.

The chain uses TRBV14 and TRBJ2-1; the match to TRBD1 covers 8 bases. The V gene end was trimmed by 4 bases and the J gene end by 6 bases; junction bases not matched to a gene: 8. The CDR3 is made up of 15 amino acids. Germline V gene lookup returns CDR1 SGHDN and CDR2 FVKESK. The CDR3 protein is CASSPRQGTVNEQFF. The CDR3 nucleotides are TGTGCCAGCAGCCCTAGACAGGGGACGGTCAATGAGCAGTTCTTC.

J is TRBJ2-5 and V is TRBV25-1; the D gene is possibly TRBD1 (6 bases). CDR3 length: 13 amino acids. In germline, CDR1 is MGHDK, CDR2 SYGVNS. V was shortened by 4 bases and J by 11 bases, with 17 bases between the two germline ends. The CDR3 protein is CASSVSRDNVQYF. The CDR3 DNA is TGTGCCAGCAGTGTAAGCCGGGACAATGTACAGTACTTC.

In DNA form, the CDR3 reads TGTGCCAGCGACCCCGATAGCGGTTTCGGGGAGACCCAGTACTTC. It codes for CASDPDSGFGETQYF. The genes are TRBV2 and TRBJ2-5, with a possible D match to TRBD2 (6 bases). Between the trimmed V and J ends, which lost 8 bases and 5 bases, there was a span of 21 bases. The CDR3 runs to 15 residues. Germline V CDR1 and CDR2: SNHLY, FYNNEI.

CDR3 in DNA: TGTGCCACCAAACGAGGAGATCAAAACAATGAGCAGTTCTTC. It encodes CATKRGDQNNEQFF. J is TRBJ2-1 and V is TRBV6-5, with D hard to call. Trimming removed 10 bases from V and 5 bases from J, with 18 bases in between. Per germline, CDR1 MNHEY and CDR2 SVGAGI. The CDR3 extends over 14 amino acids.

The CDR3 nucleotides read TGTGCCAGCAGAACCTACGGTGAGCAGTTCTTC. Translation gives CASRTYGEQFF. The gene calls are TRBV28 and TRBJ2-1; D is ambiguous. Germline assignment: CDR1 MDHEN and CDR2 SYDVKM. Trimming removed 6 bases at V and 9 bases at J, with 9 bases between. The CDR3 spans 11 residues. Using reference TRBV28 and TRBJ2-1 for the parts outside the CDR3, the full variable domain is DVKVTQSSRYLVKRTGEKVFLECVQDMDHENMFWYRQDPGLGLRLIYFSYDVKMKEKGDIPEGYSVSREKKERFSLILESASTNQTSMYLCASRTYGEQFFGPGTRLTVL.

The rearrangement links TRBV5-1 to TRBJ2-3, with a possible D match to TRBD2 (6 bases). The length of the CDR3 is 15 residues. Germline CDR1 and CDR2: SGHRS and YFSETQ. V lost 4 bases and J 4 bases, leaving 16 bases between the germline ends. The CDR3 nucleotides read TGCGCCAGCAGCGGCGGGGCTAGCGTCGCAGATACGCAGTATTTT. Its translation: CASSGGASVADTQYF.

The chain employs TRBV20-1 and TRBJ1-6; 7 bases map to TRBD1. CDR1 is DFQATT and CDR2 is SNEGSKA in the germline V gene (reference sequence). With V trimmed by 2 bases and J by 7 bases, 5 bases remained unmatched. CDR3 length: 14 residues. The CDR3 protein is CSARPGTANSPLHF. CDR3 nucleotides: TGCAGTGCTAGACCAGGGACAGCCAATTCACCCCTCCACTTT.